This is a list of T cell receptor beta chains from one sample in a study of identical twins. TCRdb re-derived calls from the 5' RACE reads in MiXCR, one entry per CDR3 protein. This sample has fewer than 650,000 distinct CDR3 sequences, with under 8.5% found just once. In addition, the sample was reused for a study of yellow fever vaccine responses in identical twins.

The sequenced sample consisted of PBMCs. The receptors shown here come from a woman aged 18 to 35 in good health. The CDR3 runs from the conserved cysteine through the conserved F or W. The D gene is left open where the match is weak. Size values are once, few and many counts, or a class for expanded clones, and some rows have none.

17,TRBD1,TRBV4-1,TRBJ1-5,many,TGCGCCAGCAGCCGCCAATCCCGGGACAGGGGCCCGGGGCCCCAGCATTTT,CASSRQSRDRGPGPQHF
12,NA,TRBV24-1,TRBJ2-1,many,TGTGCCACCAGTGACTCGGGAGAGACCAAGCTCTTC,CATSDSGETKLF
15,TRBD2,TRBV3-1,TRBJ2-1,NA,TGTGCCAGCAGCCAACAAGGAGGAAGCGGGAGTAGGGAGTTCTTC,CASSQQGGSGSREFF
16,TRBD1,TRBV3-1,TRBJ2-1,many,TGTGCCAGCAGCCAACTCCCGGACAGGGGAGGGAATGAGCAGTTCTTC,CASSQLPDRGGNEQFF
13,NA,TRBV20-1,TRBJ2-7,NA,TGCAGTGCTGGAGGCTCAGGGGCCTACGAGCAGTACTTC,CSAGGSGAYEQYF
15,TRBD2,TRBV6-4,TRBJ2-1,NA,TGTGCCAGCAGTTATAGCGGGAACACATACAATGAGCAGTTCTTC,CASSYSGNTYNEQFF
21,TRBD1,TRBV4-1,TRBJ2-1,NA,TGCGCCAGCAGCCACTTAAGCCGGGACAGGGGTCTCTCTAGCAACTACAATGAGCAGTTCTTC,CASSHLSRDRGLSSNYNEQFF
12,NA,TRBV20-1,TRBJ2-5,NA,TGCAGTGCTAGAGATCAGGGGGAGACCCAGTACTTC,CSARDQGETQYF
17,NA,TRBV5-1,TRBJ2-1,NA,TGCGCCAGCAGCTTGGTGGGTAGCCTAGAGGCCCTAAATGAGCAGTTCTTC,CASSLVGSLEALNEQFF
15,TRBD2,TRBV15,TRBJ2-3,NA,TGTGCCACCAGCAGAGAAGTCACGGGGGGAGATACGCAGTATTTT,CATSREVTGGDTQYF
14,NA,TRBV12-3/TRBV12-4,TRBJ2-2,few,TGTGCCAGCAGTGCTAGCGCAAACACCGGGGAGCTGTTTTTT,CASSASANTGELFF
15,NA,TRBV10-3,TRBJ2-2,many,TGTGCCATCAGTGAGTCAGGCACCGGGACCGGGGAGCTGTTTTTT,CAISESGTGTGELFF
16,TRBD2,TRBV5-1,TRBJ2-7,many,TGCGCCAGCAGCTTGAGGGGACTAGCGGAGTCCTACGAGCAGTACTTC,CASSLRGLAESYEQYF
18,TRBD2,TRBV24-1,TRBJ2-1,many,TGTGCCACCAGTGACCACGGGACTAAGCGGGGGACCGCAGGTGAGCAGTTCTTC,CATSDHGTKRGTAGEQFF
12,NA,TRBV6-2/TRBV6-3,TRBJ2-1,many,TGTGCCAGCAGTTACGGTTACAATGAGCAGTTCTTC,CASSYGYNEQFF
14,NA,TRBV10-2,TRBJ2-3,few,TGCGCCAGCAGTGAGTCGATCCTCGCAGATACGCAGTATTTT,CASSESILADTQYF